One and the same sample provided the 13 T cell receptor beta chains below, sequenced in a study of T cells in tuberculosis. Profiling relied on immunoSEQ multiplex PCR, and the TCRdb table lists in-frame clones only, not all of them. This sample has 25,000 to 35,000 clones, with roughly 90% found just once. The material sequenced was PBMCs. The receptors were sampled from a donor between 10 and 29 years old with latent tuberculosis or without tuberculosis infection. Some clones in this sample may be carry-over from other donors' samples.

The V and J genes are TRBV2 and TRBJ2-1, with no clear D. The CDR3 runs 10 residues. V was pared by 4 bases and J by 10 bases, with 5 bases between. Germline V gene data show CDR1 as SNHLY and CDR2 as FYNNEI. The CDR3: CASSGPEQFF. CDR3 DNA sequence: TGTGCCAGCAGTGGGCCGGAGCAGTTCTTC.

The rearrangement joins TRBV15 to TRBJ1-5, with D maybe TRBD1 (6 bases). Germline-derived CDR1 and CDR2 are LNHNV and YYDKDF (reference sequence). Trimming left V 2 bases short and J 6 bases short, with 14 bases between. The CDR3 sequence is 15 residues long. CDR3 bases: TGTGCCACCAGCAGACCCTCAACAGGGCCTCAGCCCCAGCATTTT. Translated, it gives CATSRPSTGPQPQHF.

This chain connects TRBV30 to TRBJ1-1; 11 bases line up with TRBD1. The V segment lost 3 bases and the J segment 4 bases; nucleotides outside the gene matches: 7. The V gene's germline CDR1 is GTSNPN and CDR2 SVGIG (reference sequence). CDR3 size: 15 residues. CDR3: CAWRLDRGRGTEAFF. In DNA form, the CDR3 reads TGTGCCTGGAGGCTGGACAGGGGGCGAGGCACTGAAGCTTTCTTT.

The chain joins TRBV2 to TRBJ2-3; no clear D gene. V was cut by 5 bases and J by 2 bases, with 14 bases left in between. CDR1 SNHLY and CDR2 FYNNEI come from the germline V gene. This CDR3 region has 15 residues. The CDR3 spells CASSSSLGFTDTQYF. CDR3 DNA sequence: TGTGCCAGCAGTTCCTCCCTAGGATTCACAGATACGCAGTATTTT.

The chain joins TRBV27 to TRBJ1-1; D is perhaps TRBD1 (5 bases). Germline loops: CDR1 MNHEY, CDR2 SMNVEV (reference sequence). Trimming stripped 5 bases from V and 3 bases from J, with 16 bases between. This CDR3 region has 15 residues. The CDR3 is CASSLSRVEDTEAFF. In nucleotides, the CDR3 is TGTGCCAGCAGTCTCTCCAGGGTTGAGGACACTGAAGCTTTCTTT.

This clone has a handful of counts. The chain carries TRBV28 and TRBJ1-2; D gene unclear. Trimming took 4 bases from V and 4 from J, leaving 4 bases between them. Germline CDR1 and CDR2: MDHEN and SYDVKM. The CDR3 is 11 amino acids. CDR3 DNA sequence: TGTGCCAGCAGTTACAGCTATGGCTACACCTTC. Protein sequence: CASSYSYGYTF.

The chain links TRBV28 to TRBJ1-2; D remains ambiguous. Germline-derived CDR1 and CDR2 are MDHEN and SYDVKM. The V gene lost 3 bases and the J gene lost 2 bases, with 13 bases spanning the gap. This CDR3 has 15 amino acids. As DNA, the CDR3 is TGTGCCAGCAGTTTGGTCGGGGTGGGGAACTATGGCTACACCTTC. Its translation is CASSLVGVGNYGYTF.

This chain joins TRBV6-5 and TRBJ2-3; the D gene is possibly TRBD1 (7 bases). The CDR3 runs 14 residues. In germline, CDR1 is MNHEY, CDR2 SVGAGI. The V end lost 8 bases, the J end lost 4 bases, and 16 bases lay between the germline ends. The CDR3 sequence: CASGGGGLSDTQYF. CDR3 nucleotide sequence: TGTGCCAGCGGCGGAGGGGGCCTGTCAGATACGCAGTATTTT.

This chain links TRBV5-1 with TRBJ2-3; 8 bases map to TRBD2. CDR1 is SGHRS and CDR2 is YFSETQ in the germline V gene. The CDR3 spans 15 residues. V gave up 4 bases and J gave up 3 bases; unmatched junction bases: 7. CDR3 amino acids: CASSRDGGGTDTQYF. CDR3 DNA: TGCGCCAGCAGCCGGGACGGCGGGGGGACAGATACGCAGTATTTT. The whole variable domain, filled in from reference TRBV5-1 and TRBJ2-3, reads KAGVTQTPRYLIKTRGQQVTLSCSPISGHRSVSWYQQTPGQGLQFLFEYFSETQRNKGNFPGRFSGRQFSNSRSEMNVSTLELGDSALYLCASSRDGGGTDTQYFGPGTRLTVL.

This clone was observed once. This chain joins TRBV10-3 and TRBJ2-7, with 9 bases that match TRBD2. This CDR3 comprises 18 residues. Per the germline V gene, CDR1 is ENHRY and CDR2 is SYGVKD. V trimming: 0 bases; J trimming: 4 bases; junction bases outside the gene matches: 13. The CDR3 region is CAISESRAGGRQLYEQYF. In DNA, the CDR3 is TGTGCCATCAGTGAGTCGAGAGCGGGGGGCCGCCAGTTGTACGAGCAGTACTTC.

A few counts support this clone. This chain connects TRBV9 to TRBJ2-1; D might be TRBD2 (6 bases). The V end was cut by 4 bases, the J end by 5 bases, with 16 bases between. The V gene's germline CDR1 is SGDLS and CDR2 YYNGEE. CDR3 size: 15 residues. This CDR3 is CASSSSPGTHNEQFF. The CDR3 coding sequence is TGTGCCAGCAGCTCATCCCCCGGGACTCACAATGAGCAGTTCTTC.

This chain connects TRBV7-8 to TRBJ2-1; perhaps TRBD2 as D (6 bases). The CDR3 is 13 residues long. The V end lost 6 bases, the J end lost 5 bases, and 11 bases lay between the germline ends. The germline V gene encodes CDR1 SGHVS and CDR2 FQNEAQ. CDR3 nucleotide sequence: TGTGCCAGCAGAGGACTACAAAACAATGAGCAGTTCTTC. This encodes CASRGLQNNEQFF.

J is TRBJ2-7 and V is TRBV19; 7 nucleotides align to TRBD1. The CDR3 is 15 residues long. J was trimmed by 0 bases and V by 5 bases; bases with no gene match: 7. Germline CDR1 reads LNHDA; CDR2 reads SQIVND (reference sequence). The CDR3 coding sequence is TGTGCCAGTAGTCCCCGCCAGGGGGTCTCCTACGAGCAGTACTTC. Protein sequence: CASSPRQGVSYEQYF.